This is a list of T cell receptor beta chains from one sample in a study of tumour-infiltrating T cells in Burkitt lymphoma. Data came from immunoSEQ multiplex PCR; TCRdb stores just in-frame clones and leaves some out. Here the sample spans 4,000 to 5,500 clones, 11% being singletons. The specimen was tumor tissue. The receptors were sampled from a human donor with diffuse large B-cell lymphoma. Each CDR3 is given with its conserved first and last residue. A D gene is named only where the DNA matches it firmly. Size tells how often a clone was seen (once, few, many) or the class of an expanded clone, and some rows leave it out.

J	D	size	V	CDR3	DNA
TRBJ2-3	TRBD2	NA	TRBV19	CATQAGNGVDTQYF	TGTGCCACACAAGCGGGAAACGGTGTGGATACGCAGTATTTT
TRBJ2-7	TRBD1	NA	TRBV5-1	CASRRGQGDKYEQYF	TGCGCCAGCAGAAGGGGACAGGGAGATAAGTACGAGCAGTACTTC
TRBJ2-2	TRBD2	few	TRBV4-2	CASSPRGGLAGLLGTGELFF	TGTGCCAGCAGCCCCCGCGGCGGTCTAGCGGGGTTATTAGGGACCGGGGAGCTGTTTTTT
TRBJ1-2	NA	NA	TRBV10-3	CAISGSYGYTF	TGTGCCATCAGTGGCTCCTACGGCTACACCTTC
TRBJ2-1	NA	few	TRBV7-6	CASSLSYGVNEQFF	TGTGCCAGCAGCCTGTCCTATGGGGTCAATGAGCAGTTCTTC
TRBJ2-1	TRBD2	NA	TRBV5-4	CASRGTISSYNEQFF	TGTGCCAGCCGAGGGACTATCAGCTCCTACAATGAGCAGTTCTTC
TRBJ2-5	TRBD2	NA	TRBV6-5	CASSYFGTSIETQYF	TGTGCCAGCAGTTACTTTGGGACTAGCATAGAGACCCAGTACTTC
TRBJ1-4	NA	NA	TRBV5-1	CASSAAGRGLRVLEKLFF	TGCGCCAGCAGCGCGGCGGGCAGGGGCCTCAGGGTATTGGAAAAACTGTTTTTT
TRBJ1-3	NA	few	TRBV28	CASILTRGFGNTIYF	TGTGCCAGCATCCTCACGCGGGGATTCGGAAACACCATATATTTT
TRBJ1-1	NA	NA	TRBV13	CASSSGTPLMNTEAFF	TGTGCCAGCAGCTCCGGGACACCCCTTATGAACACTGAAGCTTTCTTT
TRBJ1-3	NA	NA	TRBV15	CATSSFLGNTIYF	TGTGCCACCAGCTCATTCCTTGGAAACACCATATATTTT
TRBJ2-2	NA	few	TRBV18	CASSVTASAVKGTTGELFF	TGTGCCAGCTCAGTCACAGCGTCGGCGGTCAAGGGGACCACCGGGGAGCTGTTTTTT
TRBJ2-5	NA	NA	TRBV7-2	CASSFSELQETQYF	TGTGCCAGCAGCTTCAGTGAGCTGCAAGAGACCCAGTACTTC
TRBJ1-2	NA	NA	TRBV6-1	CASSESSGGLDGYTF	TGTGCCAGCAGTGAATCCTCGGGAGGGTTGGATGGCTACACCTTC
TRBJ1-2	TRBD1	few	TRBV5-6	CASSFRGPGYTF	TGTGCCAGCAGCTTCAGGGGGCCTGGCTACACCTTC
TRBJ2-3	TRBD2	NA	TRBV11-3	CARTRRGGHKDTQYF	TGTGCCAGAACCAGGCGGGGGGGCCACAAAGATACGCAGTATTTT
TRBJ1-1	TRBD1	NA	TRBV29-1	CSVAGTELNTEAFF	TGCAGCGTCGCCGGGACAGAGCTGAACACTGAAGCTTTCTTT
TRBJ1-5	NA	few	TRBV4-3	CASSLSRGSNQPQHF	TGCGCCAGCAGCCTCTCTCGGGGTAGCAATCAGCCCCAGCATTTT
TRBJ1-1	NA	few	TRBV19	CASSATRTTEAFF	TGTGCCAGTAGTGCGACCCGGACCACTGAAGCTTTCTTT
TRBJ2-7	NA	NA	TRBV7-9	CASSDRQIHEQYF	TGTGCCAGCAGCGACAGACAAATCCACGAGCAGTACTTC
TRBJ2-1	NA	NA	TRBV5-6	CASSSTRLDEQFF	TGTGCCAGCAGCTCAACCCGGTTGGATGAGCAGTTCTTC
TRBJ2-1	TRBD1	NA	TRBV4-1	CASSQVSFSDRGYYNEQFF	TGCGCCAGCAGCCAAGTATCGTTCTCTGACAGGGGGTACTACAATGAGCAGTTCTTC
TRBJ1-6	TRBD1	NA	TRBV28	CASRGTATSPLHF	TGTGCCAGCAGAGGGACAGCTACCTCACCCCTCCACTTT
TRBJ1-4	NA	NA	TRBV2	CASSWDEKLFF	TGTGCCAGCAGTTGGGATGAAAAACTGTTTTTT
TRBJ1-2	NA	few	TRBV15	CATSRARDYGYTF	TGTGCCACCAGCAGAGCCAGGGACTATGGCTACACCTTC
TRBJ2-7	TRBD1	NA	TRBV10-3	CATETGDHEQYF	TGTGCCACCGAAACAGGGGACCACGAGCAGTACTTC
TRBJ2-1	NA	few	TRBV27	CASSRGWSSYNEQFF	TGTGCCAGCAGTCGCGGTTGGAGCTCCTACAATGAGCAGTTCTTC
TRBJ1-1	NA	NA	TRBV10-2	CASSEPWGRPGNTEAFF	TGCGCCAGCAGTGAACCTTGGGGGCGCCCAGGGAACACTGAAGCTTTCTTT
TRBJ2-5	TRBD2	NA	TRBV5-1	CASSFDDGGETQYF	TGCGCCAGCAGCTTCGATGACGGGGGGGAGACCCAGTACTTC
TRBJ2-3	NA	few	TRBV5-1	CASSLEGGMADTQYF	TGCGCCAGCAGCTTGGAGGGGGGGATGGCAGATACGCAGTATTTT
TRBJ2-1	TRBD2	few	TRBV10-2	CASSVTSGDEQFF	TGCGCCAGCAGTGTTACTAGCGGGGATGAGCAGTTCTTC
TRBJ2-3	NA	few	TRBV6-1	CASTQGVTDTQYF	TGTGCCAGCACTCAAGGGGTCACAGATACGCAGTATTTT
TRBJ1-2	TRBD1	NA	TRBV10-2	CASNPGQGANYGYTF	TGCGCCAGCAATCCGGGACAGGGAGCTAACTATGGCTACACCTTC
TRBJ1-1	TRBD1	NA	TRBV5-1	CASSLGRGGTEAFF	TGCGCCAGCAGCCTTGGCAGGGGGGGCACTGAAGCTTTCTTT
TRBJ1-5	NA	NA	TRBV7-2	CASSPLVFNQPQHF	TGTGCCAGCAGTCCCCTGGTGTTCAATCAGCCCCAGCATTTT
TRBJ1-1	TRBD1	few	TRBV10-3	CAIWGGQGTEAFF	TGTGCCATCTGGGGGGGACAGGGCACTGAAGCTTTCTTT
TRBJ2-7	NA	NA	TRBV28	CASSWGTNYEQYF	TGTGCCAGCAGTTGGGGTACCAACTACGAGCAGTACTTC
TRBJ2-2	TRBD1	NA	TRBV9	CASSLGQADTGELFF	TGTGCCAGCAGCCTTGGACAGGCGGACACCGGGGAGCTGTTTTTT
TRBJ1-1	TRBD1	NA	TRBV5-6	CASSSSGGEEDTEAFF	TGTGCCAGCAGCTCCTCAGGGGGCGAGGAGGACACTGAAGCTTTCTTT
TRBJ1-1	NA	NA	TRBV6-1	CASSWMNTRAFF	TGTGCCAGCAGTTGGATGAACACTCGAGCTTTCTTT
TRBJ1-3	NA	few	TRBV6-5	CASSYSISSGNTIYF	TGTGCCAGCAGTTACTCGATAAGCTCTGGAAACACCATATATTTT
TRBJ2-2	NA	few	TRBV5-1	CASSTGYTGELFF	TGCGCCAGCAGTACGGGGTACACCGGGGAGCTGTTTTTT
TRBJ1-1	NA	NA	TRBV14	CASSPRQDFPLAEAFF	TGTGCCAGCAGCCCTCGGCAGGATTTTCCCCTTGCTGAAGCTTTCTTT
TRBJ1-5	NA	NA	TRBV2	CASELRPLYSNQPQHF	TGTGCCAGCGAATTGAGGCCTCTCTATAGCAATCAGCCCCAGCATTTT
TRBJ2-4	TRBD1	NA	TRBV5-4	CASSLTGENIQYF	TGTGCCAGCAGCTTGACAGGGGAAAACATTCAGTACTTC
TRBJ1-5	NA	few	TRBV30	CAWSWGAGQPQHF	TGTGCCTGGAGCTGGGGGGCCGGTCAGCCCCAGCATTTT
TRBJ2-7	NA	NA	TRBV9	CASSPGASNSYEQYF	TGTGCCAGCAGCCCAGGGGCTTCTAACTCCTACGAGCAGTACTTC
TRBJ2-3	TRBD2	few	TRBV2	CASRGGLITDTQYF	TGTGCCAGCCGCGGGGGGTTAATCACAGATACGCAGTATTTT
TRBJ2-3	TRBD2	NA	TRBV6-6	CASSWTSGGAPDTQYF	TGTGCCAGCAGCTGGACTAGCGGGGGGGCCCCAGATACGCAGTATTTT
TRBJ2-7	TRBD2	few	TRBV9	CASSVTSGGAAEQYF	TGTGCCAGCAGCGTGACTAGCGGGGGGGCAGCCGAGCAGTACTTC
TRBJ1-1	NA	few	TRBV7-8	CASSWGRQEGAFF	TGTGCCAGCAGCTGGGGCCGACAGGAGGGAGCTTTCTTT
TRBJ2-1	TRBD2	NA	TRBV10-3	CATGASSGALYEQFF	TGTGCCACCGGCGCGTCCAGCGGGGCCCTCTATGAGCAGTTCTTC
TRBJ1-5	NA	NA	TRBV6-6	CASSLFSNQPQHF	TGTGCCAGCAGCCTCTTCTCGAATCAGCCCCAGCATTTT
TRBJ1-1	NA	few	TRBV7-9	CASSLGRQGEAFF	TGTGCCAGCAGCTTGGGGAGGCAGGGTGAAGCTTTCTTT
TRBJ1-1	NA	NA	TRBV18	CASSPQQGELNTEAFF	TGTGCCAGCTCACCACAACAGGGAGAGCTGAACACTGAAGCTTTCTTT
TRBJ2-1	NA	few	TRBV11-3	CASSLAGGSYNEQFF	TGTGCCAGCAGCTTAGCTGGGGGCTCCTACAATGAGCAGTTCTTC
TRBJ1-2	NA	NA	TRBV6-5	CASSYVGGRAYGYTF	TGTGCCAGCAGTTACGTGGGGGGCCGTGCCTATGGCTACACCTTC
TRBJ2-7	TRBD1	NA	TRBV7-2	CASSLGTGGLYEQYF	TGTGCCAGCAGCTTAGGGACAGGGGGCTTATACGAGCAGTACTTC
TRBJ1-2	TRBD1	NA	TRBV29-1	CSVDATGGDGYTF	TGCAGCGTTGACGCTACAGGGGGCGATGGCTACACCTTC